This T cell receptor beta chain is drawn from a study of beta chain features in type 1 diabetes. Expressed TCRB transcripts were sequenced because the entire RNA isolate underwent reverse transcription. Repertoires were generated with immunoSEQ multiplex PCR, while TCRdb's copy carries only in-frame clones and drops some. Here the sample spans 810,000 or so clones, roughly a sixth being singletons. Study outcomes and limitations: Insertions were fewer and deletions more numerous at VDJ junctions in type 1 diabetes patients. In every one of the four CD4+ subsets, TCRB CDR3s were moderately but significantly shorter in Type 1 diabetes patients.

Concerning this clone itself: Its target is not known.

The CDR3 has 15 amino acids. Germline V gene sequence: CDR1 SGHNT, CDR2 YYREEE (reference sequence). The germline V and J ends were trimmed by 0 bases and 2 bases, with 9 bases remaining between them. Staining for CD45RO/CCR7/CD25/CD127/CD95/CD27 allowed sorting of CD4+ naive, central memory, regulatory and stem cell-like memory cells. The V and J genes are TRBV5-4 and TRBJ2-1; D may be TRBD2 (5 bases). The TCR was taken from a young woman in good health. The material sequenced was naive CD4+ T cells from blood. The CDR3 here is CASSLEGSTYNEQFF. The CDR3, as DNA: TGTGCCAGCAGCTTGGAAGGGAGCACCTACAATGAGCAGTTCTTC.